This TCR beta chain was observed in a study of regulatory T cells in long-lasting Graves disease. Germline CDR1 reads MNHEY; CDR2 reads SMNVEV (reference sequence). V lost 6 bases and J 0 bases, leaving 12 bases between the germline ends. The CDR3 consists of 15 residues. The time point was: newly diagnosed GD, antithyroid drugs for less than 3 months. Making the TCR library involved RNA that had been extracted from PBMCs. Construction of the TCR beta libraries employed iRepertoire HTBI primers in conjunction with Arm-PCR of CDR3 regions. TCRdb independently ran MiXCR on the multiplex PCR reads; one entry per CDR3 protein. Of 350,000 to 550,000 distinct CDR3 sequences in the sample, about 15% were seen once. The same sample was also studied in work on T cells in Graves' hyperthyroidism and ophthalmopathy. From that second work: Disease duration under 2 months; hyperthyroidism patients were aged 18 to 65.

The chain links TRBV27 to TRBJ1-3; no reliable D call. This sample comprised peripheral blood mononuclear cells (PBMCs), obtained at new diagnosis, from a patient treated with antithyroid drugs. The TCR comes from a woman under 40 with Graves disease. The CDR3 nucleotides are TGTGCCAGCAGCCGACGATGGAACTCTGGAAACACCATATATTTT. Its protein is CASSRRWNSGNTIYF.